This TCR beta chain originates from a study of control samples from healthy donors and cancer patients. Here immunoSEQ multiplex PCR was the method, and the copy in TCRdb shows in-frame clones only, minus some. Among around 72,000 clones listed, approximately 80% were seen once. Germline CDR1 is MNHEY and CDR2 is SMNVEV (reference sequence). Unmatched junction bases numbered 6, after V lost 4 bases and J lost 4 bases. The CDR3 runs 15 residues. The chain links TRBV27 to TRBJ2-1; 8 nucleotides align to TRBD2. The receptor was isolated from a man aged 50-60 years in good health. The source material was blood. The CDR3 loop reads CASSWGLAGYNEQFF. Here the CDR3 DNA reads TGTGCCAGCAGTTGGGGGCTAGCGGGTTACAATGAGCAGTTCTTC.